This passage covers 18 T cell receptor beta chains from one sample sequenced in a study of cytomegalovirus exposure and HLA in healthy donors. PCR used 60 Vbeta primers and 13 Jbeta primers. Assay: immunoSEQ multiplex PCR; the TCRdb copy retains only in-frame clones and omits some. The profile shows around 130,000 clones, roughly 8.3% of them singletons. The material sequenced was PBMCs. All receptors come from a man aged 40-55 years in good health and CMV-seronegative.

This clone was observed a few times. The V call is TRBV2, the J call TRBJ1-4; D remains unclear. Germline CDR1 SNHLY, CDR2 FYNNEI. The CDR3 is 13 residues long. The V and J ends lost 3 bases and 5 bases respectively, with 7 bases between them. This chain's CDR3 is CASSDDGNEKLFF. For the CDR3, the DNA is TGTGCCAGCAGTGACGACGGGAATGAAAAACTGTTTTTT.

This chain uses TRBV7-2 with TRBJ2-7; 7 nucleotides match TRBD2. The CDR3 covers 13 residues. Germline loops: CDR1 SGHTA, CDR2 FQGNSA. J was trimmed by 2 bases and V by 3 bases; bases with no gene match: 1. The CDR3 spells CASSFAGAYEQYF. For the CDR3, the DNA is TGTGCCAGCAGCTTTGCGGGGGCCTACGAGCAGTACTTC.

The V and J genes are TRBV19 and TRBJ2-4; 11 bases are a match to TRBD1. The CDR3 extends over 20 amino acids. Looked up from germline, CDR1 is LNHDA and CDR2 is SQIVND (reference sequence). V was clipped by 4 bases and J by 2 bases; unmatched bases: 16. The CDR3 DNA follows: TGTGCCAGTAGTAGAGCCGGGACAGGGGGGGGTATGGGGTCCAAAAACATTCAGTACTTC. Amino acids: CASSRAGTGGGMGSKNIQYF.

V gene TRBV5-8 combines with J gene TRBJ1-5; D not resolved. Deletions cut 0 bases from V and 3 bases from J, with 7 bases between. Germline V lookup: CDR1 SGHTS, CDR2 YDEGEE. CDR3 length equals 14 residues. The DNA for the CDR3 is TGTGCCAGCAGCTTGGGGTACTACAATCAGCCCCAGCATTTT. Protein: CASSLGYYNQPQHF.

This clone was found a few times. V and J are TRBV28 and TRBJ1-3, with 7 bases aligning to TRBD1. The CDR3 covers 14 residues. J gave up 2 bases and V 5 bases, and 3 bases lay outside the gene matches. CDR1 MDHEN and CDR2 SYDVKM come from the germline V gene. CDR3 residues: CASSPGGTGNTIYF. The CDR3 DNA reads TGTGCCAGCAGTCCAGGGGGAACTGGAAACACCATATATTTT.

This clone was seen a few times. This sequence joins TRBV2 and TRBJ2-3; TRBD1 agrees at 9 bases. The germline V gene encodes CDR1 SNHLY and CDR2 FYNNEI. The junction had 3 bases not matched to a gene; V was cut back by 4 bases and J by 4 bases. The CDR3 is 14 residues long. CDR3 sequence (DNA): TGTGCCAGCAGTGGGCGGACAGGGGCAGATACGCAGTATTTT. It specifies CASSGRTGADTQYF.

This clone was seen only a few times. This CDR3 is also generated by other DNA sequences in the sample. This rearrangement joins TRBV7-9 to TRBJ2-2, with a tentative D call TRBD1 (6 bases). In germline, CDR1 is SEHNR, CDR2 FQNEAQ (reference sequence). CDR3 size: 12 residues. Trimming shortened V by 6 bases and J by 4 bases, and 6 bases separated the two germline ends. The CDR3 here is CASRGATGELFF. CDR3 DNA: TGTGCCAGCAGGGGGGCCACCGGGGAGCTGTTTTTT.

The rearrangement links TRBV25-1 to TRBJ2-5, with a weak D call TRBD2 (5 bases). CDR3 size: 15 residues. Germline CDR1 is MGHDK and CDR2 is SYGVNS. V shed 1 base and J shed 4 bases, with 13 bases lying between them. CDR3 coding DNA: TGTGCCAGCAGTGAATTTGGCCGGGCGGGAGAGACCCAGTACTTC. Its translation is CASSEFGRAGETQYF.

This clone has more than one count but fewer than ten. The rearrangement joins TRBV5-1 to TRBJ1-2; D is undetermined. This CDR3 has 15 amino acids. Germline lookup yields CDR1 SGHRS and CDR2 YFSETQ. Trimming cost V 3 bases and J 2 bases, with 14 bases left between them. The CDR3 here is CASSSSGGPNYGYTF. The CDR3, as DNA: TGCGCCAGCAGCTCCTCGGGAGGACCCAACTATGGCTACACCTTC.

The V and J genes are TRBV28 and TRBJ2-1, with no clear D. The germline gives CDR1 MDHEN, CDR2 SYDVKM. V lost 2 bases to trimming and J lost 5 bases, with 10 bases between them. CDR3 length: 14 residues. This CDR3 reads CASSLGPPNNEQFF. CDR3 DNA sequence: TGTGCCAGCAGTTTAGGGCCTCCTAACAATGAGCAGTTCTTC.

The gene calls are TRBV7-9 and TRBJ1-5; D remains unclear. V gave up 5 bases and J gave up 5 bases, with 10 bases separating them. The CDR3 runs to 13 residues. Looked up from germline, CDR1 is SEHNR and CDR2 is FQNEAQ (reference sequence). The CDR3 loop is CASSTDGDQPQHF. In DNA form, the CDR3 reads TGTGCCAGCAGCACAGACGGCGATCAGCCCCAGCATTTT.

V is TRBV5-1 and J is TRBJ1-3; D call uncertain. CDR1 is SGHRS and CDR2 is YFSETQ in the germline V gene. V lost 0 bases and J lost 4, with 5 bases in between. The CDR3 is 13 residues long. The CDR3 bases are TGCGCCAGCAGCTTGGCCACAGGAAACACCATATATTTT. Residues: CASSLATGNTIYF.

V and J are TRBV4-3 and TRBJ2-3; 8 bases fit TRBD2. V shed 4 bases and J 5 bases; nucleotides not matched to a gene: 11. The V gene's germline CDR1 is LGHNA and CDR2 YSLEER. The CDR3 totals 16 residues. The chain's CDR3 is CASSPDGRGARDTQYF. The CDR3 DNA reads as TGCGCCAGCAGCCCCGATGGGCGGGGGGCCCGAGATACGCAGTATTTT.

The sample holds a few counts of this clone. The chain recombines TRBV10-2 with TRBJ1-2; the D gene is possibly TRBD1 (5 bases). V was trimmed by 2 bases and J by 3 bases, leaving 13 bases between them. Germline CDR1 is WSHSY and CDR2 is SAAADI. The CDR3 is 15 amino acids. The CDR3 protein is CASSELPGLDYGYTF. As DNA, the CDR3 is TGCGCCAGCAGTGAGCTTCCAGGGTTAGACTATGGCTACACCTTC.

The chain employs TRBV9 and TRBJ1-5; a weak D match, TRBD1 (5 bases). From germline, CDR1 is SGDLS and CDR2 YYNGEE. V lost 3 bases and J lost 9, with 13 bases in between. The CDR3 loop spans 13 amino acids. DNA for the CDR3: TGTGCCAGCAGCGCGGGGGGGGTGGGGCCCCAGCATTTT. Translation gives CASSAGGVGPQHF. Based on the CDR3 plus reference TRBV9 and TRBJ1-5, the full variable domain is DSGVTQTPKHLITATGQRVTLRCSPRSGDLSVYWYQQSLDQGLQFLIQYYNGEERAKGNILERFSAQQFPDLHSELNLSSLELGDSALYFCASSAGGVGPQHFGDGTRLSIL.

This chain joins TRBV28 and TRBJ1-5, with D unresolved. V lost 8 bases to trimming and J lost 3 bases, with 8 bases between them. This CDR3 comprises 12 residues. The germline V gene has CDR1 MDHEN and CDR2 SYDVKM. CDR3: CASASDNQPQHF. CDR3 in DNA: TGTGCCAGCGCCTCAGACAATCAGCCCCAGCATTTT.

The rearrangement uses TRBV5-5 and TRBJ1-5, with TRBD1 matching 7 bases. The V gene's germline CDR1 is SGHKS and CDR2 YYEKEE (reference sequence). This CDR3 region has 15 residues. V was pared by 3 bases and J by 8 bases, with 11 bases of the junction left unmatched. The CDR3 sequence is CASSSGQGVQEPQHF. Here the CDR3 DNA reads TGTGCCAGCAGCTCTGGTCAGGGGGTCCAGGAGCCCCAGCATTTT.

The rearrangement uses TRBV6-1 and TRBJ2-3, with D tentatively TRBD1 (5 bases). This CDR3 has 14 amino acids. With 6 bases removed from V and 1 base from J, the gap between germline ends came to 11 bases. Germline values: CDR1 MNHNS, CDR2 SASEGT. CDR3 sequence: CASSAVGRTDTQYF. CDR3 DNA sequence: TGTGCCAGCAGCGCCGTGGGGCGCACAGATACGCAGTATTTT.